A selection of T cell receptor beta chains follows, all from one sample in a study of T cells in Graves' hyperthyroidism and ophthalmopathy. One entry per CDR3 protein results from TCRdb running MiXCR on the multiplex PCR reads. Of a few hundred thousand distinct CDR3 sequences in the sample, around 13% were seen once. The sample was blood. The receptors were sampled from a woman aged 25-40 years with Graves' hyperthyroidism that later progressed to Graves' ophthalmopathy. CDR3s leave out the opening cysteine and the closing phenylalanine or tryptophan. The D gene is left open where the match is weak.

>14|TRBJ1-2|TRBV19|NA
ASSIAIASVGDGYT
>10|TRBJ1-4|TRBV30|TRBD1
AQTDRGEKLF
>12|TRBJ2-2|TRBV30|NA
AWSGDRNTGELF
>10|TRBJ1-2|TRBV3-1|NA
ASSQDSYGYT
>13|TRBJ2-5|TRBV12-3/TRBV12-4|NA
ASSARALGEETQY
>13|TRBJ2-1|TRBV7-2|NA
ASSWDSSTYNEQF
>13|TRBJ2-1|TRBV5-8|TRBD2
ASTSGLAYYNEQF
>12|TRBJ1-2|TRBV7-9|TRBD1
ASRAGGADYGYT
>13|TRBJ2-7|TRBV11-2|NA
ASSLDSTVSYEQY
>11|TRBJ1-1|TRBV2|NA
ASKREPNTEAF
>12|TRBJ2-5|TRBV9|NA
ASSVGTVRETQY
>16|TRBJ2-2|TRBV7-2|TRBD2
ASSPRRLAGVATGELF
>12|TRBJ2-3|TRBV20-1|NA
SAVGGTSTDTQY
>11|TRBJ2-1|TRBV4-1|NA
ASSQEDGNEQF
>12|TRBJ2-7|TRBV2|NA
ASRAGYLSYEQY
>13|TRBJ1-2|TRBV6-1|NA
ASSLQGKSYHGYT
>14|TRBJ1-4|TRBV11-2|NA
ASSPRPGSTNEKLF
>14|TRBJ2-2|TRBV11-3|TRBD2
ASSLVAGGNTGELF
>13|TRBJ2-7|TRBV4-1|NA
ASSHAVRAGDEQY
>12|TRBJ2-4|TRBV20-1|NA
SARGSPAPDIQY
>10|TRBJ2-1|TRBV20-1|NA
SAKGGLTEQF
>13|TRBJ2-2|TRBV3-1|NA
ASSHAGQYTGELF
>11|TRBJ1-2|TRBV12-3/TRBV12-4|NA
ASSSTGHYGYT
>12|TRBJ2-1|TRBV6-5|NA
ASSYQGSYNEQF
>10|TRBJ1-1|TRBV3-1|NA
ASSQGRGEAF
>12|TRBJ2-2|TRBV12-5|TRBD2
ASYGLAETGELF
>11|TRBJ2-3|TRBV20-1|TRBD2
SALAGVRNTQY
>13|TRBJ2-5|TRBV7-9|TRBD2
ASSLGLAGAETQY
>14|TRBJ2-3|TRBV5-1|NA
ASTLRGEPVTDTQY
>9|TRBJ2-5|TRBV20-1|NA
SFDHQETQY
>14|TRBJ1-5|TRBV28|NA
ASRWAASPANQPQH
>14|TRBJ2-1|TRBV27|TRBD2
ASRSLLAGGTSEQF
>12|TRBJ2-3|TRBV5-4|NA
ASSSPLQADTQY
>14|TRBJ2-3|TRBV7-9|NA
ASSPRGGPKTDTQY
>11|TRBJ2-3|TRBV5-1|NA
ASSPQITDTQY
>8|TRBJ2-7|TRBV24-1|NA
ATSDYEQY
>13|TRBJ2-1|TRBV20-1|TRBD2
SARVPVLAEDEQF
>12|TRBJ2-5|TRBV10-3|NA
AISTGTSRETQY
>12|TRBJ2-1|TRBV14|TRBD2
ATSPSGIYNEQF
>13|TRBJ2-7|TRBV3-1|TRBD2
DSSRGLAGVYEQY
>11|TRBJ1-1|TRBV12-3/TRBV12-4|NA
ASSSGTPPEAF
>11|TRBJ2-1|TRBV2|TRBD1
ASSIQGVDEQF
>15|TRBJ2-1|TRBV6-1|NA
ASTSLGAPSSYNEQF
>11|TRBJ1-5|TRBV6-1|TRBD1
AIKQGDNQPQH
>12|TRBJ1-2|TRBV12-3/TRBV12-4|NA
ASSHLEGRVVYT
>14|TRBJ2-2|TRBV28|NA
ASSLLPPSGVGELF
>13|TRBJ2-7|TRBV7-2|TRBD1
ASSEMDRDPHEQY
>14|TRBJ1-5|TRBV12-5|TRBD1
ASGPPTTGGNQPQH
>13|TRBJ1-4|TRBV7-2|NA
ASSLDPGAGEKLF